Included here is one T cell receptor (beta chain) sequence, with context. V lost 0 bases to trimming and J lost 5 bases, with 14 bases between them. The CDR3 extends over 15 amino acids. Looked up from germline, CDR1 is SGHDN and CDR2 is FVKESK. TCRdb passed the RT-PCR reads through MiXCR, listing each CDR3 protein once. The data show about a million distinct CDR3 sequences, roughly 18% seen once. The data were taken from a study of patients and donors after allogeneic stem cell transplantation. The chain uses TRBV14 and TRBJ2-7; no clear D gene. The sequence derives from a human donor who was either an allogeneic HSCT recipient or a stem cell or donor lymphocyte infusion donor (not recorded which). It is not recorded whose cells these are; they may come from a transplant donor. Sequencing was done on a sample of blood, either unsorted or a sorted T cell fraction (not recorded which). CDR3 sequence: CASSQDLGSPDEQYF. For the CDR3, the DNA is TGTGCCAGCAGCCAAGACCTTGGTAGTCCTGACGAGCAGTACTTC.